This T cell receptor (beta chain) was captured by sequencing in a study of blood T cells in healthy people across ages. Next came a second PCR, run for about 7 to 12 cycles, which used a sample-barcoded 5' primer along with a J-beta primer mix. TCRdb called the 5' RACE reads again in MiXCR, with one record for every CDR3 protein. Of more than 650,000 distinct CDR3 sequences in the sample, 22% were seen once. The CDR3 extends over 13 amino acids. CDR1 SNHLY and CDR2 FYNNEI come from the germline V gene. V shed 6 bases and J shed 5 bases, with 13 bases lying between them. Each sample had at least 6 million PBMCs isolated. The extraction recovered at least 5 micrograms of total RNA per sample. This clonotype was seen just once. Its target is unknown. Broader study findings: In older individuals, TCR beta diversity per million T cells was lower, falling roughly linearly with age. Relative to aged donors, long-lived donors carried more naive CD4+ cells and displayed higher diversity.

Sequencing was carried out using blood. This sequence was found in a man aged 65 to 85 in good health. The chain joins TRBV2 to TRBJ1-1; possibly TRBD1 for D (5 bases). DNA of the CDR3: TGTGCCAGCAGGGGAGCTGGGGGAACTGAAGCTTTCTTT. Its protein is CASRGAGGTEAFF.